This T cell receptor (beta chain) is from a study of shared clonotypes between healthy human individuals. As for the study in general: The composition of the donors was two women and three men aged 18 to 49.

V lost 1 base, J lost 2 bases, and 6 bases lay in between. Germline CDR1 MNHEY, CDR2 SMNVEV (reference sequence). This CDR3 has 14 residues. Deep-level settings were used for running the assay. The genomic DNA of each subset was split evenly across several immunoSEQ plates. Measured with immunoSEQ multiplex PCR; TCRdb has only the in-frame clones, and not every one. Seen here are some 470,000 clones, over 65% observed once, and the top ten hold 10% to 15%. On this clone itself: The same CDR3 can be traced to other DNA sequences in this sample.

Sample: PBMCs. This receptor was identified in a middle-aged woman in good health. Some clones in this sample may be carry-over from other donors' samples. The chain uses TRBV27 and TRBJ2-1, with D perhaps matching TRBD1 or TRBD2 (5 bases each). CDR3 protein: CASSLLGAYNEQFF. The CDR3 DNA reads as TGTGCCAGCAGTTTATTGGGGGCCTACAATGAGCAGTTCTTC.